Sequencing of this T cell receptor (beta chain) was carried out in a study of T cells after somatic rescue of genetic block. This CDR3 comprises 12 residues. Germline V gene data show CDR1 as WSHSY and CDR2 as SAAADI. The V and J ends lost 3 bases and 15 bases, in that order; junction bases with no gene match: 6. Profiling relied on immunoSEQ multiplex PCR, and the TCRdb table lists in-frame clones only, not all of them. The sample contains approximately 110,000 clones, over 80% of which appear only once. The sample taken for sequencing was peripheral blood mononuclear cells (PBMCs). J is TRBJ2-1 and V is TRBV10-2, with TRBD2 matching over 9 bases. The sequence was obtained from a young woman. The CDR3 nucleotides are TGCGCCAGCAGTGATGCGGGGGGGCTTCGGTTCTTC. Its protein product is CASSDAGGLRFF.